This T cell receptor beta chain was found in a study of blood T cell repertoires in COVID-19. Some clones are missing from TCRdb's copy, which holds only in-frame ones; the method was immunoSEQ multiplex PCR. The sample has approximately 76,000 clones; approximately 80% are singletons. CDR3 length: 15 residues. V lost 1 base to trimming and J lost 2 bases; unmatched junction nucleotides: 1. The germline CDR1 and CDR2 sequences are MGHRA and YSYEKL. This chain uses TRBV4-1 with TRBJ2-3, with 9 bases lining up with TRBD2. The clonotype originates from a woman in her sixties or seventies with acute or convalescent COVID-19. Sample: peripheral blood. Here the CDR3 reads CASSQVAGATDTQYF. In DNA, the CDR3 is TGCGCCAGCAGCCAAGTAGCGGGGGCCACAGATACGCAGTATTTT.